A selection of T cell receptor beta chains follows, all from one sample in a study of neurological immune-mediated disorders. Each CDR3 protein is one row after TCRdb ran MiXCR on the 5' RACE reads. Of tens of thousands of distinct CDR3 sequences listed, approximately 11% are singletons. Specimen: PBMCs. Every receptor here comes from a woman aged 40 to 55 in good health. Both conserved end residues are part of each CDR3. D genes are given only for firm matches. The listing skips clone size in some rows; elsewhere it reads once, few, many or a size class.

. TRBJ1-1 TRBV20-1 . TGCAGTGCTAGAGAACCAGACATGAACACTGAAGCTTTCTTT CSAREPDMNTEAFF
. TRBJ2-7 TRBV4-1 . TGCGCCAGCAGCCGCGAGTCGGGTCGGGGATCCTACGTGCAGTACTTC CASSRESGRGSYVQYF
TRBD2 TRBJ2-1 TRBV7-9 . TGTGCCAGCAGCCCATTTAGCGGGGGCTCCTACAATGAGCAGTTCTTC CASSPFSGGSYNEQFF
. TRBJ1-1 TRBV5-1 many TGCGCCAGCAGCTTACGCGGGACACGGATGAACACTGAAGCTTTCTTT CASSLRGTRMNTEAFF
TRBD2 TRBJ2-5 TRBV7-6 few TGTGCCAGCAGCTTGCTACTAGCGGGGATGACCCAGTACTTC CASSLLLAGMTQYF
. TRBJ1-1 TRBV5-1 many TGCGCCAGCAGCACGGAGGGACACGTCACTGAAGCTTTCTTT CASSTEGHVTEAFF
. TRBJ1-2 TRBV29-1 many TGCAGCGTTCCCGGTGCCTATGGCTACACCTTC CSVPGAYGYTF
TRBD1 TRBJ1-5 TRBV20-1 many TGCAGTGCTACGGCAGGGGGCGGGTTGCGTCAGCCCCAGCATTTT CSATAGGGLRQPQHF
. TRBJ2-5 TRBV20-1 many TGCAGTGCGCGGACTCCGGAGACCCAGTACTTC CSARTPETQYF
TRBD2 TRBJ2-1 TRBV6-6 many TGTGCCAGCGGGACTAGCGGGGGGGCCTACAATGAGCAGTTCTTC CASGTSGGAYNEQFF
. TRBJ1-1 TRBV10-3 many TGTGCCATCAGGCTAGTGGGGAACACTGAAGCTTTCTTT CAIRLVGNTEAFF
. TRBJ1-2 TRBV7-9 many TGTGCCAGCAGCCCCCATGGGACCGGGTATGGCTACACCTTC CASSPHGTGYGYTF
TRBD1 TRBJ1-2 TRBV5-1 many TGCGCCAGCAGCCTGAACTTACCGGGACAGGGGGCGCAATATGGCTACACCTTC CASSLNLPGQGAQYGYTF
. TRBJ2-2 TRBV18 many TGTGCCAGCTCACCATATTCTCCAGCGAACACCGGGGAGCTGTTTTTT CASSPYSPANTGELFF
TRBD1 TRBJ1-2 TRBV7-9 many TGTGCCAGCAGTTCACCCCCGGGACAGGCCGCCTATGGCTACACCTTC CASSSPPGQAAYGYTF
TRBD2 TRBJ2-7 TRBV7-2 many TGTGCCAGCAGGCGGACTAGCGCCGGATACGAGCAGTACTTC CASRRTSAGYEQYF
TRBD1 TRBJ1-2 TRBV27 many TGTGCCAGCAGATCCGGACAGGTCCTCTATGGCTACACCTTC CASRSGQVLYGYTF
. TRBJ2-5 TRBV29-1 many TGCAGCGTTGCAATTTTACAGGGCCAGACACAAGAGACCCAGTACTTC CSVAILQGQTQETQYF
. TRBJ2-2 TRBV11-3 few TGTGCCAGCAGCTCCAGAGACAGAAACACCGGGGAGCTGTTTTTT CASSSRDRNTGELFF
TRBD2 TRBJ2-2 TRBV18 many TGTGCCAGCTCTCCCAATGGCCTAGCGGGAGAGAAAAACACCGGGGAGCTGTTTTTT CASSPNGLAGEKNTGELFF
TRBD2 TRBJ2-5 TRBV7-2 many TGTGCCAGCAGCTTGAGCGGGGGAGAGACCCAGTACTTC CASSLSGGETQYF
. TRBJ1-4 TRBV4-3 many TGCGCCAGCAGCCAAGCGTTAGGGGGTGCTATGGTCGAAAAACTGTTTTTT CASSQALGGAMVEKLFF
. TRBJ2-7 TRBV10-3 many TGTGCCTCGGACTCCGGGACGGGCTCCTACGAGCAGTACTTC CASDSGTGSYEQYF
. TRBJ2-5 TRBV10-3 many TGTGCCATCACCGAAGGACAGCTTCCCCAAGAGACCCAGTACTTC CAITEGQLPQETQYF
. TRBJ1-4 TRBV6-5 few TGTGCCAGCAGCCCAGAAGGGGAAAAACTGTTTTTT CASSPEGEKLFF
. TRBJ2-5 TRBV7-6 many TGTGCCAGCAGTCTGGGGGGCCAAGAGACCCAGTACTTC CASSLGGQETQYF
. TRBJ2-3 TRBV29-1 many TGCAGCGTTGAATTACCGGACCTTACGTGGAGCGCTTGGGATACGCAGTATTTT CSVELPDLTWSAWDTQYF
TRBD2 TRBJ2-3 TRBV5-1 many TGCGCCAGCAGCTTGTTGCGGGAGATAGATACGCAGTATTTT CASSLLREIDTQYF
TRBD1 TRBJ1-1 TRBV5-1 many TGCGCCAGCAGCAGAACAGGGGCCCTTGGGAACACTGAAGCTTTCTTT CASSRTGALGNTEAFF
TRBD1 TRBJ2-7 TRBV27 many TGTGCCAGCAGCCTTAGGGGGACAGACTACGAGCAGTACTTC CASSLRGTDYEQYF
. TRBJ1-1 TRBV7-9 many TGTGCCAGCAGCTTAAGCCCCACCCATGACGTGAACACTGAAGCTTTCTTT CASSLSPTHDVNTEAFF
TRBD1 TRBJ1-3 TRBV3-1 many TGTGCCAGCAGCGCCCTACAGGGGTCTGGAAACACCATATATTTT CASSALQGSGNTIYF
. TRBJ1-2 TRBV20-1 many TGCAGTGCTAGTCCCGAACGGGGGGGGGATCGTGGCTACACCTTC CSASPERGGDRGYTF
TRBD1 TRBJ1-4 TRBV10-2 many TGCGCCAGCAGGCCGGGACAGGGGGAAAAACTGTTTTTT CASRPGQGEKLFF
. TRBJ2-7 TRBV15 many TGTGCCACCAGCAGAGGACAGATCTCCTACGAGCAGTACTTC CATSRGQISYEQYF
. TRBJ1-1 TRBV2 . TGTGCCAGCAGTGAAGAAGGTTCAGGGATAAACACTGAAGCTTTCTTT CASSEEGSGINTEAFF
. TRBJ1-5 TRBV20-1 many TGCAGTGCTAGAGCCGGGGAGGCCAATCAGCCCCAGCATTTT CSARAGEANQPQHF
. TRBJ1-5 TRBV4-2 many TGTGCCAGCAGCCAAGATTGGACAGAGGGAGCCGGGGGTACAAATCAGCCCCAGCATTTT CASSQDWTEGAGGTNQPQHF
. TRBJ1-1 TRBV7-3 many TGTGCCAGCAGCTTAATCCCAGGGAACACTGAAGCTTTCTTT CASSLIPGNTEAFF
. TRBJ2-7 TRBV6-5 many TGTGCCAGCAGTTGGGAGAAATCCTACGAGCAGTACTTC CASSWEKSYEQYF
TRBD1 TRBJ1-1 TRBV5-1 many TGCGCCAGCAGCCGAAGGGTGACTGACAGGGGGCCTCTGGGAGCTTTCTTT CASSRRVTDRGPLGAFF
TRBD1 TRBJ2-2 TRBV12-3/TRBV12-4 many TGTGCCAGCAGGACCGGGACAGGGCCCCCCGGGGAGCTGTTTTTT CASRTGTGPPGELFF
. TRBJ1-6 TRBV6-2/TRBV6-3 . TGTGCCAGCAGAATCCGGGAGTCCTATAATTCACCCCTCCACTTT CASRIRESYNSPLHF
. TRBJ2-2 TRBV20-1 many TGCAGTGCTAGAGCAGGCGGACCAAACACCGGGGAGCTGTTTTTT CSARAGGPNTGELFF
TRBD1 TRBJ2-5 TRBV20-1 many TGCAGTGCTTCTCGGACAGGGGGGGTAGTAGAGACCCAGTACTTC CSASRTGGVVETQYF
TRBD2 TRBJ2-1 TRBV5-6 many TGTGCCAGCAGCCCAGGGACTAGCGGGGGGGCGCTGTTCTTC CASSPGTSGGALFF
. TRBJ1-2 TRBV7-2 many TGTGCCAGCAGCCGAGCCCCGTCCCTCGGACAGATTGAGGGCTACACCTTC CASSRAPSLGQIEGYTF
TRBD1 TRBJ2-7 TRBV12-3/TRBV12-4 many TGTGCCAGCAGTCGATCAGGGGGTTTTTACGAGCAGTACTTC CASSRSGGFYEQYF
. TRBJ2-5 TRBV7-2 many TGTGCCAGCAGCTCCGATGTCGAGACCCAGTACTTC CASSSDVETQYF
. TRBJ2-3 TRBV4-1 . TGCGCCAGCAGCCCCACGACTGGATATTGCACAGATACACAGTATTTT CASSPTTGYCTDTQYF
TRBD2 TRBJ2-7 TRBV27 many TGTGCCAGCAGTTTAACTAGCGGCGCCTACGAGCAGTACTTC CASSLTSGAYEQYF